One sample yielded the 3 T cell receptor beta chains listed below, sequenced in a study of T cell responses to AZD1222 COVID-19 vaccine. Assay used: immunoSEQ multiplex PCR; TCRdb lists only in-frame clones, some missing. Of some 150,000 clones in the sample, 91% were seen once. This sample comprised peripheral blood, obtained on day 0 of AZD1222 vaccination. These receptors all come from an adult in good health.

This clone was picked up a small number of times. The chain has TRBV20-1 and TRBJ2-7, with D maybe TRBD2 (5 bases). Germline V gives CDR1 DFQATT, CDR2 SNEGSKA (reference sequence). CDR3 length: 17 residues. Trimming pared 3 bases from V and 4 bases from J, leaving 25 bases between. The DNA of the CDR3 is TGCAGTGCTAGTCGGGGAACCCCCTTAAGTACCCATTACGAGCAGTACTTC. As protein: CSASRGTPLSTHYEQYF.

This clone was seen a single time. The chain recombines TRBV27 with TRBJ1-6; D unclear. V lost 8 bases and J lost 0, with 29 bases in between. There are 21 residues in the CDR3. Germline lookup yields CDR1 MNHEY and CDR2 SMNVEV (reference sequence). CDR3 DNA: TGTGCCAGCCCTAATAAGACTCACCTTGGGTCGGGCAGCTCCTATAATTCACCCCTCCACTTT. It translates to CASPNKTHLGSGSSYNSPLHF.

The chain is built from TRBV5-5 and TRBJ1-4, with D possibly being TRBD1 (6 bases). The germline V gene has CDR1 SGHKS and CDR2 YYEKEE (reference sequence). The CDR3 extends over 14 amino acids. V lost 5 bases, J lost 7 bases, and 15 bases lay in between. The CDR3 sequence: CASRVWGAPEKLFF. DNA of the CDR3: TGTGCCAGCAGGGTATGGGGGGCCCCTGAAAAACTGTTTTTT.